The present entry profiles one T cell receptor (beta chain) with its context. Its specificity is not known. V was clipped by 4 bases and J by 2 bases, with 13 bases between them. The CDR3 is 14 residues long. Germline CDR1 SGHKS, CDR2 YYEKEE (reference sequence). This PCR relied on a set of 60 Vbeta primers and 13 Jbeta primers. TCRdb keeps only in-frame clones here, not all; method: immunoSEQ multiplex PCR. The data show 30,000 to 45,000 clones, with 70% to 85% seen just once and 3.6% held by the top ten. This entry comes from a study of cytomegalovirus exposure and HLA in healthy donors. Whole-study results and caveats: Analyses of presence/absence relied on an assumption of roughly uniform sequencing depth across donors.

Specimen: PBMCs. The clonotype was recovered from a woman between 18 and 29 years old in good health and CMV-seronegative. The chain joins TRBV5-5 to TRBJ2-7; no reliable D call. The DNA of the CDR3 is TGTGCCAGCAGCACAACCCTCAATCCCTACGAGCAGTACTTC. This codes for CASSTTLNPYEQYF. The variable domain in full, completed from reference TRBV5-5 and TRBJ2-7, reads DAGVTQSPTHLIKTRGQQVTLRCSPISGHKSVSWYQQVLGQGPQFIFQYYEKEERGRGNFPDRFSARQFPNYSSELNVNALLLGDSALYLCASSTTLNPYEQYFGPGTRLTVT.